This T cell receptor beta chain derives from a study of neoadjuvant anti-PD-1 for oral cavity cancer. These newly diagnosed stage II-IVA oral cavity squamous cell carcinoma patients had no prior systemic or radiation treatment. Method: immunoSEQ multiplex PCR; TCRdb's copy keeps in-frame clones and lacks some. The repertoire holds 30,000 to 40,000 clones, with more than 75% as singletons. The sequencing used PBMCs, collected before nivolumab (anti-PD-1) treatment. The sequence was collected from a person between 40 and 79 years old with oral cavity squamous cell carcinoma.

Here the CDR3 DNA reads TGCGCCAGCAGCCAAATCGAAGGGACTGGAAACACCATATATTTT. Amino acids: CASSQIEGTGNTIYF. V and J are TRBV4-3 and TRBJ1-3, with D unclear. The CDR3 length is 15 residues. Germline V gene sequence: CDR1 LGHNA, CDR2 YSLEER. Trimming removed 2 bases from V and 2 bases from J, with 10 bases in between.